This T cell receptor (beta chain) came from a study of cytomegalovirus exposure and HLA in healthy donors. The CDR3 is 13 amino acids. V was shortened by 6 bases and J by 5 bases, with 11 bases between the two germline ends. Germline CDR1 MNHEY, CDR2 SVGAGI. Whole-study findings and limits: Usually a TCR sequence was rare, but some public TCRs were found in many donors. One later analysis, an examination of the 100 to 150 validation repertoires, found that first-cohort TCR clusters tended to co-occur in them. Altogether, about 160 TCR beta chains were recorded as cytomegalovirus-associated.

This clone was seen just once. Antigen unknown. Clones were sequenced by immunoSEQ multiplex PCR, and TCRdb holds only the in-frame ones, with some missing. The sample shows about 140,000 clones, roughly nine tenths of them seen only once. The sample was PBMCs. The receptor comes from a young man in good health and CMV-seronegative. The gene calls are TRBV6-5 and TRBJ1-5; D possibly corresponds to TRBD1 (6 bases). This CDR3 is CASSDRKDQPQHF. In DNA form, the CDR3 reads TGTGCCAGCAGCGACAGGAAAGATCAGCCCCAGCATTTT.